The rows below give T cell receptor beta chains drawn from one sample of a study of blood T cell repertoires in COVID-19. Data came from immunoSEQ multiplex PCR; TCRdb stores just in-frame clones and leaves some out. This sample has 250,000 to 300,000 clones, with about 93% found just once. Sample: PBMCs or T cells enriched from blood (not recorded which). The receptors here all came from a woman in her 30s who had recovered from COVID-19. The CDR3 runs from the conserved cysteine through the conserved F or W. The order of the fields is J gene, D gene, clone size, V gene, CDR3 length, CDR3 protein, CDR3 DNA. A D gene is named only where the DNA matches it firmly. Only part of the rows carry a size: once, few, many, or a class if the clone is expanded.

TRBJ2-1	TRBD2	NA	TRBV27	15	CASRLLLGGQAEQFF	TGTGCCAGCAGGCTTCTTCTGGGAGGGCAGGCTGAGCAGTTCTTC
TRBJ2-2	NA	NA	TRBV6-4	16	CASSDSGSGNTGELFF	TGTGCCAGCAGTGACTCGGGTAGCGGGAACACCGGGGAGCTGTTTTTT
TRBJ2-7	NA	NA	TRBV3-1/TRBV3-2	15	CASSPGELSFLEQYF	TGTGCCAGCAGCCCCGGGGAGCTTTCTTTTTTGGAGCAGTACTTC
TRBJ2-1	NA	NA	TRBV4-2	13	CASSSRDYNEQFF	TGTGCCAGCAGCTCCCGGGACTACAATGAGCAGTTCTTC
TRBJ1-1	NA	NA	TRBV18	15	CASSPQEDSASEAFF	TGTGCCAGCTCACCACAGGAGGACAGTGCGTCTGAAGCTTTCTTT
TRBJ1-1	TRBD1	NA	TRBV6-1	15	CASSEPGTGGTEAFF	TGTGCCAGCAGTGAGCCCGGGACAGGGGGGACTGAAGCTTTCTTT
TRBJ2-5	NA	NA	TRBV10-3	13	CAISRQWDETQYF	TGTGCCATCAGTCGACAGTGGGATGAGACCCAGTACTTC
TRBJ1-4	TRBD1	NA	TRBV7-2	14	CASSLNRGSEKLFF	TGTGCCAGCAGCTTAAACAGGGGGAGTGAAAAACTGTTTTTT
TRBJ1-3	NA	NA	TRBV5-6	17	CASSAQWAGLSGNTIYF	TGTGCCAGCAGCGCGCAATGGGCAGGACTCTCTGGAAACACCATATATTTT
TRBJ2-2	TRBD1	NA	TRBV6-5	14	CASSYTGGVGELFF	TGTGCCAGCAGTTACACAGGGGGTGTCGGGGAGCTGTTTTTT
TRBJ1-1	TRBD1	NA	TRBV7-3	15	CASSTRQGMNTEAFF	TGTGCCAGCAGCACGCGACAGGGGATGAACACTGAAGCTTTCTTT
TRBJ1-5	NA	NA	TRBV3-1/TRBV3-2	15	CASSQDEQSNQPQHF	TGTGCCAGCAGCCAAGACGAACAAAGCAATCAGCCCCAGCATTTT
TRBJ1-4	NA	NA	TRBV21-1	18	CASSKHKDDRHWSEKLFF	TGTGCCAGCAGCAAACACAAGGATGACAGGCATTGGAGCGAAAAACTGTTTTTT
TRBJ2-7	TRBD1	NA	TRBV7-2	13	CASRGTVQYEQYF	TGTGCCAGCAGGGGGACAGTTCAATACGAGCAGTACTTC
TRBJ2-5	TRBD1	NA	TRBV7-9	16	CASSSGQGAIQETQYF	TGTGCCAGCAGCTCCGGACAGGGGGCAATCCAAGAGACCCAGTACTTC
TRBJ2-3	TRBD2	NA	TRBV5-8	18	CASSAAGTSGSWTDTQYF	TGTGCCAGCAGCGCCGCCGGGACTAGCGGGAGTTGGACAGATACGCAGTATTTT
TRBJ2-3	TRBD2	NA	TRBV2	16	CASSGAGGGRTDTQYF	TGTGCCAGCAGTGGAGCGGGAGGGGGGCGCACAGATACGCAGTATTTT
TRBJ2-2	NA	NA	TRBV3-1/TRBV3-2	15	CASSPRLANTGELFF	TGTGCCAGCAGCCCCAGACTAGCGAACACCGGGGAGCTGTTTTTT
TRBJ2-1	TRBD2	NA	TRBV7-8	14	CASSVLAENNEQFF	TGTGCCAGCAGCGTACTAGCGGAGAACAATGAGCAGTTCTTC
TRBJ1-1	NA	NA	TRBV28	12	CATRDKNTEAFF	TGTGCCACCCGGGACAAAAACACTGAAGCTTTCTTT
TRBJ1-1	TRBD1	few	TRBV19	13	CASSRGTVSEAFF	TGTGCCAGTAGTAGAGGGACAGTAAGTGAAGCTTTCTTT
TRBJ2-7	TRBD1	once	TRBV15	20	CATSSFGQGGFSHLGYEQYF	TGTGCCACCAGCAGCTTCGGACAGGGCGGGTTTTCCCACCTAGGATACGAGCAGTACTTC